This T cell receptor beta chain derives from a study of blood T cell repertoires in COVID-19. Overall study context: The analysed material was cDNA or gDNA that came from T cells, B-cell-depleted T cells, or PBMCs.

Germline CDR1 and CDR2: SGHRS and YFSETQ. The CDR3 loop spans 14 amino acids. The ends lost 6 bases at V and 3 bases at J; junction bases unmatched: 6. Data came from immunoSEQ multiplex PCR; TCRdb stores just in-frame clones and leaves some out. The sample shows roughly 190,000 clones, over 80% of them seen only once. The gene calls are TRBV5-1 and TRBJ2-5; 9 bases agree with TRBD2. Sequenced: peripheral blood. The receptor was isolated from a woman aged 60-75 years with COVID-19, enrolled during active disease. The CDR3 loop reads CASKASGVKETQYF. The CDR3 nucleotides are TGCGCCAGCAAGGCTAGCGGGGTGAAAGAGACCCAGTACTTC.